These 11 T cell receptor beta chains share one sample of origin, sequenced in a study of T cells in Graves' hyperthyroidism and ophthalmopathy. Amplification targeted TCR beta CDR3 regions from RNA transcripts. When the TCR CDR3 underwent first-round RT-PCR, the HTBI primer set was used. TCRdb itself ran the multiplex PCR reads through MiXCR, one entry per CDR3 protein. This table has hundreds of thousands of distinct CDR3 sequences, about 20% appearing once. The sample consisted of blood. The receptors originated from a man aged 40-55 years with Graves' ophthalmopathy.

This sequence joins TRBV5-6 and TRBJ2-1; 12 bases fit TRBD2. The germline CDR1 and CDR2 sequences are SGHDT and YYEEEE. The V gene end was trimmed by 0 bases and the J gene end by 5 bases; junction bases not matched to a gene: 15. The CDR3 runs 20 residues. CDR3: CASSLVGGGSTSGGHNEQFF. For the CDR3, the DNA is TGTGCCAGCAGCTTGGTGGGTGGGGGTTCGACTAGCGGGGGCCACAATGAGCAGTTCTTC.

The table lists this clonotype with a few counts. The rearrangement joins TRBV7-6 to TRBJ1-5; D is perhaps TRBD1 (6 bases). The CDR3 loop spans 17 amino acids. V was trimmed by 2 bases and J by 6 bases, leaving 20 bases between them. The germline V gene encodes CDR1 SGHVS and CDR2 FNYEAQ. The CDR3 loop is CASSLLGGQDLVQPQHF. DNA of the CDR3: TGTGCCAGCAGCTTATTAGGGGGGCAGGACCTCGTTCAGCCCCAGCATTTT.

This clonotype was seen a few times. This chain joins TRBV5-1 and TRBJ2-1, with D possibly being TRBD1 (5 bases). Germline V gives CDR1 SGHRS, CDR2 YFSETQ. The ends were cut back, 4 bases at V and 0 bases at J, with 14 bases in the middle. The CDR3 is 16 amino acids. The CDR3 DNA is TGCGCCAGCAGCATGACTGGACAAGGCTCCTACAATGAGCAGTTCTTC. It is translated as CASSMTGQGSYNEQFF. Complete variable domain (other parts from reference TRBV5-1 and TRBJ2-1): KAGVTQTPRYLIKTRGQQVTLSCSPISGHRSVSWYQQTPGQGLQFLFEYFSETQRNKGNFPGRFSGRQFSNSRSEMNVSTLELGDSALYLCASSMTGQGSYNEQFFGPGTRLTVL.

This clonotype was found many times. V and J are TRBV18 and TRBJ1-1; D not resolved. The CDR3 covers 14 residues. Germline loops: CDR1 KGHSH, CDR2 LQKENI. The germline V and J ends were trimmed by 2 bases and 1 base, with 8 bases remaining between them. The chain's CDR3 is CASSPMIGNTEAFF. In DNA form, the CDR3 reads TGTGCCAGCTCACCAATGATCGGGAACACTGAAGCTTTCTTT. Using reference TRBV18 and TRBJ1-1 for the parts outside the CDR3, the full variable domain is NAGVMQNPRHLVRRRGQEARLRCSPMKGHSHVYWYRQLPEEGLKFMVYLQKENIIDESGMPKERFSAEFPKEGPSILRIQQVVRGDSAAYFCASSPMIGNTEAFFGQGTRLTVV.

This clonotype was seen ten or more times. The genes are TRBV5-1 and TRBJ2-3, with 7 positions matching TRBD1. The CDR3 spans 14 residues. V was pared by 0 bases and J by 5 bases, with 3 bases of the junction left unmatched. CDR1 and CDR2 (germline): SGHRS, YFSETQ. CDR3 nucleotide sequence: TGCGCCAGCAGCTTGGCCTGGACAGGAGATACGCAGTATTTT. Translation: CASSLAWTGDTQYF.

This clonotype has a handful of counts. This chain connects TRBV7-9 to TRBJ1-2; D might be TRBD1 (5 bases). The CDR3 runs to 16 residues. From germline, CDR1 is SEHNR and CDR2 FQNEAQ (reference sequence). Trimming pared 5 bases from V and 0 bases from J, leaving 16 bases between. The CDR3 DNA reads TGTGCCAGCAGCCCAAAGACAGATCCTGCTAACTATGGCTACACCTTC. Translation gives CASSPKTDPANYGYTF.

Concerning this clonotype itself: The CDR3 carries no conserved terminal phenylalanine or tryptophan, so it likely arises from a read error. V usage is TRBV6-1 and J usage is TRBJ2-4; tentatively, D is TRBD1 or TRBD2 (5 bases each). Trimming pared 8 bases from V and 0 bases from J, leaving 11 bases between. Looked up from germline, CDR1 is MNHNS and CDR2 is SASEGT. The CDR3 loop spans 14 amino acids. The CDR3 loop is CASGGGRAKNIQYL. CDR3 nucleotide sequence: TGTGCCAGCGGTGGGGGTCGAGCCAAAAACATTCAGTACCTC.

J is TRBJ2-2 and V is TRBV27; no reliable D call. Germline assignment: CDR1 MNHEY and CDR2 SMNVEV (reference sequence). The V end lost 3 bases, the J end lost 4 bases, and 9 bases lay between the germline ends. The CDR3 is 14 residues long. This CDR3 reads CASSFTSVTGELFF. CDR3 DNA: TGTGCCAGCAGTTTTACGTCCGTCACCGGGGAGCTGTTTTTT.

Regarding this clonotype: Just one base apart from a much larger clone, this may be a read error. The genes are TRBV7-9 and TRBJ2-1; D might be TRBD2 (5 bases). This CDR3 region has 13 residues. Looked up from germline, CDR1 is SEHNR and CDR2 is FQNEAQ (reference sequence). The CDR3 spells CASSGKGSGEQFF. The CDR3 DNA follows: TGCGCCAGCAGCGGAAAGGGTTCGGGTGAGCAGTTCTTC.

This clonotype was recorded at least ten times. The rearrangement uses TRBV7-3 and TRBJ2-7; weak D call: TRBD2 (6 bases). This CDR3 is built from 13 residues. V shed 0 bases and J shed 6 bases, with 9 bases lying between them. Per germline, CDR1 SGHTA and CDR2 FQGTGA. CDR3 loop: CASSLTFGGEQYF. The DNA for the CDR3 is TGTGCCAGCAGCTTAACCTTCGGGGGCGAGCAGTACTTC. The complete variable domain, with remaining parts taken from reference TRBV7-3 and TRBJ2-7, reads GAGVSQTPSNKVTEKGKYVELRCDPISGHTALYWYRQSLGQGPEFLIYFQGTGAADDSGLPNDRFFAVRPEGSVSTLKIQRTERGDSAVYLCASSLTFGGEQYFGPGTRLTVT.

This chain links TRBV4-3 with TRBJ2-1, with D unresolved. The germline V and J ends were trimmed by 0 bases and 9 bases, with 9 bases remaining between them. Per germline, CDR1 LGHNA and CDR2 YSLEER. CDR3 size: 13 residues. CDR3 region: CASSQDGQFEQFF. CDR3 sequence (DNA): TGCGCCAGCAGCCAAGACGGCCAGTTTGAGCAGTTCTTC.